Listed here is a single T cell receptor beta chain. The antigen remains undetermined. This sample stems from a study of vaccination and CD4 T cells after COVID-19. Study-level background: Convalescent cases consisted of six males and four females, of whom two were Hispanic. Vaccinees got either two BNT162b2 doses or two mRNA-1273 doses. The stimulating agents, overlapping spike peptides, came from SARS-CoV-2, HCoV-NL63, HCoV-OC43 and HCoV-229E.

The CDR3 contains 15 residues. The germline CDR1 and CDR2 sequences are MNHEY and SVGAGI. V shed 4 bases and J shed 5 bases, with 12 bases lying between them. Treatment of the sample: roughly 10-day PBMC culture with coronavirus spike peptide pools or control peptides (ViraFEST assay). Expanded clonotypes were found by TCR sequencing after peptide-pool stimulation (ViraFEST). With the Oncomine TCR Beta short-read assay, DNA from cultured CD4+ T cells was sequenced. MiXCR, applied by TCRdb to the PCR reads, yields one record per CDR3 protein. Of under 25,000 distinct CDR3 sequences in the sample, roughly 24% were seen once.

The sample comprised cultured CD4+ T cells from blood. The chain has TRBV6-5 and TRBJ1-6; D uncertain. The sequence derives from a human donor with COVID-19. CDR3: CASSSNLLDNSPLHF. CDR3 in DNA: TGTGCCAGCAGTTCCAACCTCTTAGATAATTCACCCCTCCACTTT.